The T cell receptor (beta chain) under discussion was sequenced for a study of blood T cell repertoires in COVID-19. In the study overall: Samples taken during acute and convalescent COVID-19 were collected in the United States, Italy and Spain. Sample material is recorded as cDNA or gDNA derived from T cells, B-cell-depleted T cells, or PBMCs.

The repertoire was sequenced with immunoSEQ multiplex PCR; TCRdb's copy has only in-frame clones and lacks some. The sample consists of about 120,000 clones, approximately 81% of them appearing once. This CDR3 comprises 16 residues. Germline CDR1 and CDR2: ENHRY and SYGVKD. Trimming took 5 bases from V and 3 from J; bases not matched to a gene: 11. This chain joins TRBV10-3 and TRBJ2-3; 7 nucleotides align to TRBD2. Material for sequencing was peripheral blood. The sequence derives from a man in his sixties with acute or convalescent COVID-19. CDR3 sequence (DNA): TGTGCCATCAGTCCCGAGCCTAGCGGAGGGACAGATACGCAGTATTTT. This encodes CAISPEPSGGTDTQYF.